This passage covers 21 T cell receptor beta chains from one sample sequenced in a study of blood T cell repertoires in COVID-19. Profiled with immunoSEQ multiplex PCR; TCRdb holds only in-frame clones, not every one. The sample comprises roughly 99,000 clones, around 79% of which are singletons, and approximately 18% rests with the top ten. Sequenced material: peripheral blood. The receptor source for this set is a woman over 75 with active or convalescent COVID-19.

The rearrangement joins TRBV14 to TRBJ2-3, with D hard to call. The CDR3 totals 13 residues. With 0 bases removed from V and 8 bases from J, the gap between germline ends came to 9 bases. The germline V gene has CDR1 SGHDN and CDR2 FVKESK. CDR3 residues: CASSQDEIGTQYF. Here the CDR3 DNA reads TGTGCCAGCAGCCAAGATGAGATTGGTACGCAGTATTTT.

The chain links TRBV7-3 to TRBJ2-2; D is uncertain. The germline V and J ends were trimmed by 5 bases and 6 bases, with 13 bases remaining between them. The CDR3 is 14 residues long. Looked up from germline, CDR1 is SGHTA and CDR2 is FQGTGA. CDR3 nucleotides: TGTGCCAGCAGCCCGATCGGGTTAGCCGGGGAGCTGTTTTTT. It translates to CASSPIGLAGELFF.

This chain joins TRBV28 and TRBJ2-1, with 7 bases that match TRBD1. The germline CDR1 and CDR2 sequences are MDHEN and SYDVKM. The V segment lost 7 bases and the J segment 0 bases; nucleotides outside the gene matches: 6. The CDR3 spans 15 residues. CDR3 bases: TGTGCCAGCACGCTACAGGGGAGCTCCTACAATGAGCAGTTCTTC. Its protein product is CASTLQGSSYNEQFF.

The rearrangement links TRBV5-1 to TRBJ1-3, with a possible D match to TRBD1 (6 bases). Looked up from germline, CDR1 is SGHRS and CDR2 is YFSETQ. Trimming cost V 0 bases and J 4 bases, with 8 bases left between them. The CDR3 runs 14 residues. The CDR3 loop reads CASSLAGVGNTIYF. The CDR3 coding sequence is TGCGCCAGCAGCTTGGCAGGGGTAGGAAACACCATATATTTT.

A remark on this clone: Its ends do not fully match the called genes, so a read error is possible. CDR3 nucleotide sequence: TGTGCCAGCAGCTTGGCCATTGATAGCGGCGTTACTAGCACAGATACGCAGTATTTT. Protein: CASSLAIDSGVTSTDTQYF. The chain couples TRBV5-1 to TRBJ2-3, with D perhaps TRBD2 (6 bases). The germline gives CDR1 SGHRS, CDR2 YFSETQ. This CDR3 region has 19 residues.

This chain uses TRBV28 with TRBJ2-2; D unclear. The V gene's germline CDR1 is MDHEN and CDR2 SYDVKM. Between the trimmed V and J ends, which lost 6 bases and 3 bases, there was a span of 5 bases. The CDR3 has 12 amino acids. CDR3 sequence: CASRSYTGELFF. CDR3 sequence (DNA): TGTGCCAGCAGGAGCTACACCGGGGAGCTGTTTTTT.

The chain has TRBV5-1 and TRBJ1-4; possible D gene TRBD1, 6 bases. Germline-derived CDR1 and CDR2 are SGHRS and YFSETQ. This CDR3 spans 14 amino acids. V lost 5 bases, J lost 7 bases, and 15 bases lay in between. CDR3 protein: CASSETGMIEKLFF. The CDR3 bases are TGCGCCAGCAGTGAAACAGGGATGATTGAAAAACTGTTTTTT.

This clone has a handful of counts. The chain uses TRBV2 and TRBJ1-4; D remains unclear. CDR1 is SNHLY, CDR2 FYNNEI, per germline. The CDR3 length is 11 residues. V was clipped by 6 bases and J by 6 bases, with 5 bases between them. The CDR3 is CASREYEKLFF. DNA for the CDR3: TGTGCCAGCAGGGAGTATGAAAAACTGTTTTTT.

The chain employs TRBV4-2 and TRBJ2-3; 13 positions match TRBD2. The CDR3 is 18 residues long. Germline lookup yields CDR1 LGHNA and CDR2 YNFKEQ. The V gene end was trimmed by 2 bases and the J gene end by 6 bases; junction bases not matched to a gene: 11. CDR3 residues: CASSQLESGLAGLDTQYF. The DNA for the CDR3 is TGTGCCAGCAGCCAACTTGAATCGGGACTAGCGGGACTCGATACGCAGTATTTT.

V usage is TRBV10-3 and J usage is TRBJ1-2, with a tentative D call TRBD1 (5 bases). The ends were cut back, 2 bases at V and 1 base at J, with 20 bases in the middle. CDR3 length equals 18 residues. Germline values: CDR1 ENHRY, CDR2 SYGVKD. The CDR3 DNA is TGTGCCATCAGTGAGGCGGGACGGAGAGTAGACCTTAACTATGGCTACACCTTC. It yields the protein CAISEAGRRVDLNYGYTF.

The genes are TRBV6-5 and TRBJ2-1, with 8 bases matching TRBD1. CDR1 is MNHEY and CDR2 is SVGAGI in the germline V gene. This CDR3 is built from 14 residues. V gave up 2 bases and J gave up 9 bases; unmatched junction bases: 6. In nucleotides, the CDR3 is TGTGCCAGCAGTTACGCGGACAGGGACCGTGAGCAGTTCTTC. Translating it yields CASSYADRDREQFF.

For the CDR3, the DNA is TGTGCCAGCAGCACCAGCGGCTCCTACGAGCAGTACTTC. This encodes CASSTSGSYEQYF. The chain employs TRBV7-9 and TRBJ2-7; tentative D call: TRBD2 (5 bases). The CDR3 consists of 13 residues. Germline V gives CDR1 SEHNR, CDR2 FQNEAQ (reference sequence). Trimming took off 5 bases at V and 0 bases at J, with 8 bases between the two ends.

The CDR3 is CASTQTGGFPYGYTF. The CDR3, as DNA: TGTGCCAGCACCCAGACAGGGGGTTTCCCCTATGGCTACACCTTC. This chain uses TRBV27 with TRBJ1-2; 9 bases fit TRBD1. V gave up 7 bases and J gave up 4 bases; unmatched junction bases: 10. The CDR3 consists of 15 residues. Germline V gene sequence: CDR1 MNHEY, CDR2 SMNVEV (reference sequence).

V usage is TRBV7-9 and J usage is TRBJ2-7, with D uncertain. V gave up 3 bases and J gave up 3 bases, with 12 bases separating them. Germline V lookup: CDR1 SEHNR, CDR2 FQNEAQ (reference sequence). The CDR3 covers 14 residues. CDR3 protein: CASSFSQAYYEQYF. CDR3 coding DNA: TGTGCCAGCAGCTTCAGTCAGGCCTACTACGAGCAGTACTTC.

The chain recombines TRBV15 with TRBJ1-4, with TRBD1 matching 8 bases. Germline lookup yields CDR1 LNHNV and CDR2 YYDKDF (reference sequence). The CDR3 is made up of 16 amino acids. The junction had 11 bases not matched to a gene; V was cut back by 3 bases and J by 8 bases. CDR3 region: CATSSGPDRVTEKLFF. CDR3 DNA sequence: TGTGCCACCAGCAGTGGACCGGACAGGGTTACCGAAAAACTGTTTTTT.

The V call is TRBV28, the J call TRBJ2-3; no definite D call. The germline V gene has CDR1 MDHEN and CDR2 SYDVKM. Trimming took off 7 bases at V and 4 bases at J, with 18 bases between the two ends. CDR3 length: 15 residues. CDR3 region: CASNLGRPSSDTQYF. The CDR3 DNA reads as TGTGCCAGCAATCTTGGCAGGCCATCCTCAGATACGCAGTATTTT.

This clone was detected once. Written as DNA, the CDR3 is TGTGCCAGCAGCTCAATAGCGGGAGTAACAGATACGCAGTATTTT. This translates into CASSSIAGVTDTQYF. The V gene is TRBV7-3, the J gene TRBJ2-3, with TRBD2 matching 9 bases. The CDR3 loop spans 15 amino acids. V lost 4 bases and J lost 3; bases outside the gene matches: 5. Per germline, CDR1 SGHTA and CDR2 FQGTGA.

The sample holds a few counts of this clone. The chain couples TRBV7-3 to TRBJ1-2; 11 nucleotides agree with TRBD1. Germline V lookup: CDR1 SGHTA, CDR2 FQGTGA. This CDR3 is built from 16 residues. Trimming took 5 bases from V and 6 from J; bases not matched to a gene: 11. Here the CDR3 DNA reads TGTGCCAGCAGCCCCACACCGGACAGGGGGCGAAATGGCTACACCTTC. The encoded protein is CASSPTPDRGRNGYTF.

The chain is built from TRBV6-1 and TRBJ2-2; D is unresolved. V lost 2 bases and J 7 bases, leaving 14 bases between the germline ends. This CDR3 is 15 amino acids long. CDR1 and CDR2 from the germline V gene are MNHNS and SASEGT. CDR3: CASSESLAAHGELFF. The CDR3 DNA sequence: TGTGCCAGCAGTGAATCTTTAGCTGCGCACGGGGAGCTGTTTTTT.

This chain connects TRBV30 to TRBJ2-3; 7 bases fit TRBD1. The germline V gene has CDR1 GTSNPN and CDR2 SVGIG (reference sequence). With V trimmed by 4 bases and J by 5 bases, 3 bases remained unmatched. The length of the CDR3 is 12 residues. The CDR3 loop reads CAWTQGVDTQYF. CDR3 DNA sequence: TGTGCCTGGACCCAGGGGGTAGATACGCAGTATTTT.

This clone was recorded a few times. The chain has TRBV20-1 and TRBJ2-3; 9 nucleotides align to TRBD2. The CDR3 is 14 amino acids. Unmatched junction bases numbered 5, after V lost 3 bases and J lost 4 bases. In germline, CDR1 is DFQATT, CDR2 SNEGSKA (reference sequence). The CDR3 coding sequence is TGCAGTGCTAGTAGCGGGAGTGATCCAGATACGCAGTATTTT. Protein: CSASSGSDPDTQYF.